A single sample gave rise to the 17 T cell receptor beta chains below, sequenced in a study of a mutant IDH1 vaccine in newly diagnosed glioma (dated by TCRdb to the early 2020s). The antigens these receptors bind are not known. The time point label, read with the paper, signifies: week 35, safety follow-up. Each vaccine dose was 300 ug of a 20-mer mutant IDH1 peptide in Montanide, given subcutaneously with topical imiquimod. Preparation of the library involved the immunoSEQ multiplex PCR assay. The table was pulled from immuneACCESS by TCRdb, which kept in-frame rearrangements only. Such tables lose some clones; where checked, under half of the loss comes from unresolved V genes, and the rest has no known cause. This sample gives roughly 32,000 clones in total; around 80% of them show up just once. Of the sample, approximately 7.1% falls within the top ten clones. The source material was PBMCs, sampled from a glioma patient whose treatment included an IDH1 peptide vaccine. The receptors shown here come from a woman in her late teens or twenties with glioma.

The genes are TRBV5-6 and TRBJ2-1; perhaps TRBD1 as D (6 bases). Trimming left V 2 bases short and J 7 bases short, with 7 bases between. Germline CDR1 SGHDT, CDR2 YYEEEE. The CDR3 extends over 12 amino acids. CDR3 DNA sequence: TGTGCCAGCAGCTTAACAGGGAATGAGCAGTTCTTC. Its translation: CASSLTGNEQFF.

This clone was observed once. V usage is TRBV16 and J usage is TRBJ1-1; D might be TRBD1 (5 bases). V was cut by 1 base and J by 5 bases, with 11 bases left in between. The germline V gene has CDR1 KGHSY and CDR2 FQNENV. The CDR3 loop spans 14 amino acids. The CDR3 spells CASSQFQGGTEAFF. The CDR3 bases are TGTGCCAGCAGCCAATTTCAGGGAGGAACTGAAGCTTTCTTT.

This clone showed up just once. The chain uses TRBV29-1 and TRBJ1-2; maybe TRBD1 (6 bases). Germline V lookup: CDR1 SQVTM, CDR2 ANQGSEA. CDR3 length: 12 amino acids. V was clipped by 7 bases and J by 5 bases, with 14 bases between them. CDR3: CSGSPGEYGYTF. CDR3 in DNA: TGCAGCGGTAGTCCAGGGGAATATGGCTACACCTTC.

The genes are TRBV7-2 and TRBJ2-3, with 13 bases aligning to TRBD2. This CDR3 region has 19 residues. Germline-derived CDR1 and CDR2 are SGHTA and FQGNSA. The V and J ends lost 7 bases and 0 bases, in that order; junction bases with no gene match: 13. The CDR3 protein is CASTQIGLAGVKSTDTQYF. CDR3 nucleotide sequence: TGTGCCAGCACCCAGATAGGACTAGCGGGAGTCAAGAGCACAGATACGCAGTATTTT.

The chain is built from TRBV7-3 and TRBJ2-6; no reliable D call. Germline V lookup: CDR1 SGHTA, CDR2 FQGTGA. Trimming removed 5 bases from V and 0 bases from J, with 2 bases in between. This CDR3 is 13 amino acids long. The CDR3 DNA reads TGTGCCAGCAGCAACTCTGGGGCCAACGTCCTGACTTTC. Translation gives CASSNSGANVLTF.

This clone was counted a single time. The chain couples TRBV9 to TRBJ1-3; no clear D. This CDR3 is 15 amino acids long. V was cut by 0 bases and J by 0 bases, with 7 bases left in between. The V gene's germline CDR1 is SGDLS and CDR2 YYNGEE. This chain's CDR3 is CASSVARDSGNTIYF. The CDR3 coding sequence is TGTGCCAGCAGCGTAGCGAGGGACTCTGGAAACACCATATATTTT.

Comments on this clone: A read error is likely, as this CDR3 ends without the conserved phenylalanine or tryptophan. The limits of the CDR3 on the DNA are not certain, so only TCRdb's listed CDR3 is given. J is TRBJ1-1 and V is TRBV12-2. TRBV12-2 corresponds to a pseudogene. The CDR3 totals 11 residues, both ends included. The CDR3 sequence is CASRLARARIL.

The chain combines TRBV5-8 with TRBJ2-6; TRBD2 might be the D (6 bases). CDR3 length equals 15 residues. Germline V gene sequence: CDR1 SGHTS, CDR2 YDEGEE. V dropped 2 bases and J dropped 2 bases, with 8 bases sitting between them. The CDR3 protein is CASSFRGTGANVLTF. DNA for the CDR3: TGTGCCAGCAGCTTCCGGGGGACTGGGGCCAACGTCCTGACTTTC.

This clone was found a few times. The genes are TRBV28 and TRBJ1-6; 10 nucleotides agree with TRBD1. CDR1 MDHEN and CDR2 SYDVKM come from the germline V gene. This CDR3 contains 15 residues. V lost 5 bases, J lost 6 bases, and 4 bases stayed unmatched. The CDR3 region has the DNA TGTGCCAGCAGTCCCGGGACAGGGGCTAATTCACCCCTCCACTTT. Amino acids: CASSPGTGANSPLHF.

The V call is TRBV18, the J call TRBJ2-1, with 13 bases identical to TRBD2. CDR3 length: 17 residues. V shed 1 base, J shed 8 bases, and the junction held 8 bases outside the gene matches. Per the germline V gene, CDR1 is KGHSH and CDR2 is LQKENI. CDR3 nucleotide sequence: TGTGCCAGCTCACCACGAAAACTAGCGGGAGGGCCTCATGAGCAGTTCTTC. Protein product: CASSPRKLAGGPHEQFF. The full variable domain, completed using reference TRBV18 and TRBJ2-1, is NAGVMQNPRHLVRRRGQEARLRCSPMKGHSHVYWYRQLPEEGLKFMVYLQKENIIDESGMPKERFSAEFPKEGPSILRIQQVVRGDSAAYFCASSPRKLAGGPHEQFFGPGTRLTVL.

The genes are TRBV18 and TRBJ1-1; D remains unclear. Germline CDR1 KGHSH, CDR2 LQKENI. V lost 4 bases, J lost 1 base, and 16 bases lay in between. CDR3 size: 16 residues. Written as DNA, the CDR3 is TGTGCCAGCTCACTTTTTGCGGGGAGACAGAACACTGAAGCTTTCTTT. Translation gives CASSLFAGRQNTEAFF.

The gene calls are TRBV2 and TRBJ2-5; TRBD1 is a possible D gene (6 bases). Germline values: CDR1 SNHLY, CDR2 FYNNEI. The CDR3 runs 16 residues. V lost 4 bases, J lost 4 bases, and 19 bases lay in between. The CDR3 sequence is CASSGQVILKGETQYF. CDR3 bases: TGTGCCAGCAGTGGACAGGTCATACTAAAGGGAGAGACCCAGTACTTC.

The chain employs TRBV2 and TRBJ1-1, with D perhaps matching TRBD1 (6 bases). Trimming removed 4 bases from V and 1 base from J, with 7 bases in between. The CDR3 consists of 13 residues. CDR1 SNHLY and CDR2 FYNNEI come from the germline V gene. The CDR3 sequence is CASSVQGNTEAFF. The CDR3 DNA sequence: TGTGCCAGCAGTGTACAGGGGAACACTGAAGCTTTCTTT.

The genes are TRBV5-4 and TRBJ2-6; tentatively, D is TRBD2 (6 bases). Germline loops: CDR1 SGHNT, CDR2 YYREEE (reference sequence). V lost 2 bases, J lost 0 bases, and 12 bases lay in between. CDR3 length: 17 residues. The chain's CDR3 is CASSFGGSGSGANVLTF. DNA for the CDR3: TGTGCCAGCAGCTTTGGAGGGAGTGGCTCTGGGGCCAACGTCCTGACTTTC.

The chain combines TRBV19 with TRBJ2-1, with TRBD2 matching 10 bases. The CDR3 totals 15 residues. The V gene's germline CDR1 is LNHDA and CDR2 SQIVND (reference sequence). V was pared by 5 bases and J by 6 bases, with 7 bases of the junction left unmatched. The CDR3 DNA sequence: TGTGCCAGTAGTGAGAGCGGGGGGGCCGCCAATGAGCAGTTCTTC. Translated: CASSESGGAANEQFF.

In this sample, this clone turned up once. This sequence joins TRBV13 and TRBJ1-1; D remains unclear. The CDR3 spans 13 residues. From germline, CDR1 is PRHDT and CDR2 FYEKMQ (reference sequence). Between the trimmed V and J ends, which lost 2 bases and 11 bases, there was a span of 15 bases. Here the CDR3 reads CASSLYGDSGAFF. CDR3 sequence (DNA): TGTGCCAGCAGCTTATATGGGGATTCTGGGGCTTTCTTT. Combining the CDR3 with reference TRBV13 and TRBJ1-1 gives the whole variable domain AAGVIQSPRHLIKEKRETATLKCYPIPRHDTVYWYQQGPGQDPQFLISFYEKMQSDKGSIPDRFSAQQFSDYHSELNMSSLELGDSALYFCASSLYGDSGAFFGQGTRLTVV.

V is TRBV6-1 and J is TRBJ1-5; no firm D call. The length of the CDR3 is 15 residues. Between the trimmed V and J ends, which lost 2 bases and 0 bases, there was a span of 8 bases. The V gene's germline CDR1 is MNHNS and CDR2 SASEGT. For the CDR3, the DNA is TGTGCCAGCAGTGAACCACACCTTAGCAATCAGCCCCAGCATTTT. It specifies CASSEPHLSNQPQHF.